These 29 T cell receptor beta chains were all obtained from the same sample, sequenced in a study of T cells in tuberculosis. Generated by immunoSEQ multiplex PCR, the TCRdb table keeps only in-frame clones and is missing some. The sample has approximately 57,000 clones, approximately 88% seen once. Cells were sorted from thawed PBMC rested overnight and stained with GMM-loaded CD1B tetramer, viability dye and anti-CD3. The lipid loaded on the CD1B tetramers was C32 glucose monomycolate from Rhodococcus equi. Sequencing was done on a sample of CD1b-GMM tetramer-negative cells sorted from PBMCs. The receptors here all came from an adult woman with latent tuberculosis.

This clone was counted a few times. The chain is built from TRBV29-1 and TRBJ1-1, with 7 positions matching TRBD1. The CDR3 extends over 14 amino acids. Germline values: CDR1 SQVTM, CDR2 ANQGSEA. The V gene end was trimmed by 6 bases and the J gene end by 4 bases; junction bases not matched to a gene: 11. The DNA of the CDR3 is TGCAGCGTCCTACTCTCCAGGGGGACCACTGAAGCTTTCTTT. Translating gives CSVLLSRGTTEAFF.

This clone was picked up a small number of times. The J gene is TRBJ1-2, the V gene TRBV5-6; TRBD1 agrees at 8 bases. Germline V gene lookup returns CDR1 SGHDT and CDR2 YYEEEE. V trimming: 4 bases; J trimming: 5 bases; junction bases outside the gene matches: 10. This CDR3 region has 15 residues. Here the CDR3 DNA reads TGTGCCAGCAGCGTAAACCAGGGGGCGCGGTATGGCTACACCTTC. Its translation is CASSVNQGARYGYTF.

A single count supports this clone. The chain links TRBV9 to TRBJ2-7; maybe TRBD2 (6 bases). Trimming pared 0 bases from V and 2 bases from J, leaving 15 bases between. CDR1 is SGDLS, CDR2 YYNGEE, per germline. This CDR3 has 16 residues. The DNA for the CDR3 is TGTGCCAGCAGCGTAGGCCCGGGACTGCCGCCCTACGAGCAGTACTTC. Its translation: CASSVGPGLPPYEQYF.

CDR3 protein: CASSYRLAGNPSTDTQYF. In DNA, the CDR3 is TGTGCCAGCAGCTATCGACTAGCGGGTAATCCTAGCACAGATACGCAGTATTTT. This chain connects TRBV7-2 to TRBJ2-3; 10 bases match TRBD2. This CDR3 contains 18 residues. V lost 4 bases to trimming and J lost 0 bases; unmatched junction nucleotides: 10. Germline V CDR1 and CDR2: SGHTA, FQGNSA.

J is TRBJ2-1 and V is TRBV19, with 9 nucleotides matching TRBD1. From germline, CDR1 is LNHDA and CDR2 SQIVND (reference sequence). The length of the CDR3 is 15 residues. V was pared by 3 bases and J by 3 bases, with 3 bases of the junction left unmatched. In nucleotides, the CDR3 is TGTGCCAGTAGTATGGACAGGGGATACTACAATGAGCAGTTCTTC. Translation: CASSMDRGYYNEQFF.

The V and J genes are TRBV29-1 and TRBJ1-6; 8 nucleotides align to TRBD1. CDR3 size: 15 residues. V was clipped by 6 bases and J by 0 bases; unmatched bases: 4. Germline loops: CDR1 SQVTM, CDR2 ANQGSEA. The CDR3 bases are TGCAGCGTGCGGACAGGGAGCTCCTATAATTCACCCCTCCACTTT. Translation gives CSVRTGSSYNSPLHF. Variable domain in full (rest from reference TRBV29-1 and TRBJ1-6): SAVISQKPSRDICQRGTSLTIQCQVDSQVTMMFWYRQQPGQSLTLIATANQGSEATYESGFVIDKFPISRPNLTFSTLTVSNMSPEDSSIYLCSVRTGSSYNSPLHFGNGTRLTVT.

This clone was seen a handful of times. This chain connects TRBV12-5 to TRBJ1-2, with 7 bases fitting TRBD1. The CDR3 has 14 residues. Germline V gives CDR1 LGHNT, CDR2 FRNRAP. The V segment lost 0 bases and the J segment 7 bases; nucleotides outside the gene matches: 5. The CDR3, as DNA: TGTGCTAGTGGTTTGGTCGGGACAGAGGCTGGCTACACCTTC. Amino acids: CASGLVGTEAGYTF.

CDR3 in amino acids: CASSPDIGNQPQHF. The CDR3 nucleotides are TGCGCCAGCAGCCCGGACATCGGAAATCAGCCCCAGCATTTT. The V and J genes are TRBV4-1 and TRBJ1-5, with D perhaps TRBD1 (5 bases). The CDR3 totals 14 residues. Germline-derived CDR1 and CDR2 are MGHRA and YSYEKL. V lost 4 bases, J lost 4 bases, and 11 bases lay in between.

The rearrangement links TRBV20-1 to TRBJ2-5; D unclear. Germline assignment: CDR1 DFQATT and CDR2 SNEGSKA (reference sequence). V was clipped by 1 base and J by 5 bases, with 5 bases between them. This CDR3 is 11 amino acids long. CDR3 sequence reads: CSARGLETQYF. In nucleotides, the CDR3 is TGCAGTGCTAGAGGTCTGGAGACCCAGTACTTC.

In this sample, this clone turned up once. The chain joins TRBV11-2 to TRBJ1-2; D unclear. V lost 5 bases and J 2 bases, leaving 9 bases between the germline ends. The CDR3 runs 13 residues. Germline V gene lookup returns CDR1 SGHAT and CDR2 FQNNGV. The CDR3 sequence: CASSPRGNYGYTF. CDR3 DNA sequence: TGTGCCAGCAGCCCCCGCGGGAACTATGGCTACACCTTC.

The genes are TRBV19 and TRBJ1-1; 7 bases match TRBD1. V shed 5 bases, J shed 5 bases, and the junction held 2 bases outside the gene matches. The CDR3 length is 12 residues. Germline V gene sequence: CDR1 LNHDA, CDR2 SQIVND (reference sequence). CDR3 DNA sequence: TGTGCCAGTAGTCCACAGGGGACTGAAGCTTTCTTT. This translates into CASSPQGTEAFF.

The DNA of the CDR3 is TGTGCCAGCAGCTCTCTATCCGGGACTAGCGGGCCCCGAACCTACGAGCAGTACTTC. Its translation: CASSSLSGTSGPRTYEQYF. The chain employs TRBV2 and TRBJ2-7; TRBD2 agrees at 12 bases. The V gene end was trimmed by 6 bases and the J gene end by 2 bases; junction bases not matched to a gene: 17. This CDR3 contains 19 residues. Looked up from germline, CDR1 is SNHLY and CDR2 is FYNNEI.

V and J are TRBV27 and TRBJ1-2, with TRBD1 as a possible D gene (6 bases). CDR3 length: 14 amino acids. Germline V gene sequence: CDR1 MNHEY, CDR2 SMNVEV (reference sequence). V lost 5 bases and J 1 base, leaving 11 bases between the germline ends. The CDR3 sequence is CASSPGTSNYGYTF. CDR3 DNA sequence: TGTGCCAGCAGTCCCGGGACAAGTAACTATGGCTACACCTTC.

This clone occurred once. The chain carries TRBV4-2 and TRBJ2-3, with D tentatively TRBD1 (5 bases). Germline CDR1 is LGHNA and CDR2 is YNFKEQ. The CDR3 length is 14 residues. Trimming stripped 0 bases from V and 4 bases from J, with 8 bases between. The CDR3 nucleotides are TGTGCCAGCAGCCAAGATCAAGGGGCAGATACGCAGTATTTT. Translated: CASSQDQGADTQYF.

On this clone itself: A junction boundary mismatches the germline segment, possibly from a read error. The chain has TRBV7-7 and TRBJ2-5; 12 bases fit TRBD2. The germline gives CDR1 SSHAT, CDR2 FNYEAQ (reference sequence). The CDR3 is 14 amino acids. CDR3 DNA sequence: TGTGCTAGCAGTCCGGGACTAGCGGGTGAGACCCAGTACTTC. It specifies CASSPGLAGETQYF.

The chain joins TRBV6-5 to TRBJ2-7; 9 nucleotides match TRBD1. Looked up from germline, CDR1 is MNHEY and CDR2 is SVGAGI. CDR3 length: 14 amino acids. V shed 6 bases and J 7 bases; nucleotides not matched to a gene: 10. The CDR3 here is CASSRLGQGREQYF. For the CDR3, the DNA is TGTGCCAGCAGCCGACTGGGACAGGGTAGAGAGCAGTACTTC.

The genes are TRBV30 and TRBJ1-3, with 7 positions matching TRBD1. From germline, CDR1 is GTSNPN and CDR2 SVGIG (reference sequence). V trimming: 1 base; J trimming: 5 bases; junction bases outside the gene matches: 5. This CDR3 has 14 residues. The CDR3 region is CAWSDGTERNTIYF. CDR3 sequence (DNA): TGTGCCTGGAGTGACGGGACAGAGAGAAACACCATATATTTT.

As to this clone: Other DNA sequences in this specimen translate into the identical CDR3. The chain employs TRBV15 and TRBJ1-2, with D tentatively TRBD1 (5 bases). CDR3 length: 15 amino acids. V was trimmed by 0 bases and J by 2 bases, leaving 10 bases between them. CDR1 is LNHNV, CDR2 YYDKDF, per germline (reference sequence). The CDR3 sequence is CATSRDPPGNYGYTF. In DNA form, the CDR3 reads TGTGCCACCAGCAGAGATCCCCCAGGGAACTATGGCTACACCTTC.

The chain joins TRBV28 to TRBJ2-3; 12 positions match TRBD2. This CDR3 has 19 residues. Losses at the gene ends were 0 bases for V and 6 bases for J; bases not matched to a gene: 13. Germline values: CDR1 MDHEN, CDR2 SYDVKM. Here the CDR3 DNA reads TGTGCCAGCAGTTTATGGGCCCCTCGACTAGCGGGAGAACCTGATACGCAGTATTTT. Encoded protein: CASSLWAPRLAGEPDTQYF. Looking up the rest from reference TRBV28 and TRBJ2-3 gives the full variable domain: DVKVTQSSRYLVKRTGEKVFLECVQDMDHENMFWYRQDPGLGLRLIYFSYDVKMKEKGDIPEGYSVSREKKERFSLILESASTNQTSMYLCASSLWAPRLAGEPDTQYFGPGTRLTVL.

The chain has TRBV11-2 and TRBJ2-1; 11 bases fit TRBD2. CDR1 is SGHAT and CDR2 is FQNNGV in the germline V gene. The CDR3 is 16 amino acids. J was trimmed by 3 bases and V by 5 bases; bases with no gene match: 6. The CDR3 DNA reads as TGTGCCAGCAGCCCCCGACTAGCGGGGCTCTACAATGAGCAGTTCTTC. Translated: CASSPRLAGLYNEQFF.

The chain links TRBV19 to TRBJ2-1; perhaps TRBD2 as D (7 bases). The V gene lost 5 bases and the J gene lost 1 base, with 15 bases spanning the gap. The CDR3 is 16 amino acids. CDR1 is LNHDA, CDR2 SQIVND, per germline (reference sequence). CDR3 amino acids: CASSVGGRASYNEQFF. CDR3 coding DNA: TGTGCCAGTAGTGTGGGGGGGCGTGCATCCTACAATGAGCAGTTCTTC.

The V gene is TRBV19, the J gene TRBJ2-3, with D tentatively TRBD2 (7 bases). Germline CDR1 is LNHDA and CDR2 is SQIVND (reference sequence). CDR3 length: 15 residues. The V and J ends lost 8 bases and 7 bases respectively, with 22 bases between them. CDR3: CASRRDGGRPNTQYF. In DNA, the CDR3 is TGTGCCAGTCGCCGGGACGGGGGGCGCCCGAATACGCAGTATTTT.

The chain joins TRBV4-1 to TRBJ2-1, with 8 bases aligning to TRBD2. This CDR3 has 14 residues. The V gene end was trimmed by 1 base and the J gene end by 8 bases; junction bases not matched to a gene: 4. Germline V gene sequence: CDR1 MGHRA, CDR2 YSYEKL. The CDR3 protein is CASSQASGWDEQFF. The CDR3 nucleotides are TGCGCCAGCAGCCAAGCTAGCGGGTGGGATGAGCAGTTCTTC.

This clone occurred once. The chain combines TRBV5-6 with TRBJ1-2, with 8 bases that match TRBD1. The J segment lost 3 bases and the V segment lost 0 bases, leaving 13 bases of the junction unmatched. CDR1 and CDR2 (germline): SGHDT, YYEEEE. CDR3 length equals 18 residues. The CDR3 reads CASSLGPVRTGRHYGYTF. The CDR3 DNA sequence: TGTGCCAGCAGCTTGGGACCTGTAAGGACAGGGAGGCACTATGGCTACACCTTC.

J is TRBJ2-5 and V is TRBV4-3; D ambiguous. The germline gives CDR1 LGHNA, CDR2 YSLEER. The V and J ends lost 0 bases and 2 bases respectively, with 10 bases between them. The CDR3 is made up of 15 amino acids. CDR3 amino acids: CASSQDSGFQETQYF. CDR3 nucleotides: TGCGCCAGCAGCCAAGATTCAGGCTTTCAAGAGACCCAGTACTTC.

The gene calls are TRBV7-3 and TRBJ2-7; 10 positions match TRBD2. The germline CDR1 and CDR2 sequences are SGHTA and FQGTGA. V shed 2 bases, J shed 3 bases, and the junction held 4 bases outside the gene matches. The CDR3 spans 15 residues. CDR3 sequence: CASSLHGTSDYEQYF. The CDR3 DNA sequence: TGTGCCAGCAGCTTACACGGGACTAGCGACTACGAGCAGTACTTC. Full variable domain (rest looked up from reference TRBV7-3 and TRBJ2-7): GAGVSQTPSNKVTEKGKYVELRCDPISGHTALYWYRQSLGQGPEFLIYFQGTGAADDSGLPNDRFFAVRPEGSVSTLKIQRTERGDSAVYLCASSLHGTSDYEQYFGPGTRLTVT.

This chain links TRBV28 with TRBJ1-5; D ambiguous. Germline loops: CDR1 MDHEN, CDR2 SYDVKM. The CDR3 runs 16 residues. The germline V and J ends were trimmed by 2 bases and 3 bases, with 14 bases remaining between them. The DNA for the CDR3 is TGTGCCAGCAGTTTAAGTGACGGGGATTTCAATCAGCCCCAGCATTTT. It specifies CASSLSDGDFNQPQHF.

The chain uses TRBV7-9 and TRBJ2-7; 11 bases agree with TRBD1. Trimming at V came to 5 bases and at J to 11 bases, leaving 8 bases not matched to a gene. Germline lookup yields CDR1 SEHNR and CDR2 FQNEAQ (reference sequence). The CDR3 loop spans 13 amino acids. CDR3 amino acids: CASSHGTGGMEYF. The CDR3 coding sequence is TGTGCCAGCAGCCATGGGACAGGGGGAATGGAGTACTTC.

The chain has TRBV27 and TRBJ2-1; D possibly corresponds to TRBD2 (7 bases). The CDR3 spans 15 residues. Germline-derived CDR1 and CDR2 are MNHEY and SMNVEV (reference sequence). Trimming removed 5 bases from V and 6 bases from J, with 17 bases in between. This CDR3 reads CASSLLLGGGNEQFF. For the CDR3, the DNA is TGTGCCAGCAGTCTACTCTTAGGGGGGGGCAATGAGCAGTTCTTC.